The T cell receptor beta chain under discussion was sequenced for a study of cytomegalovirus exposure and HLA in healthy donors. The PCR ran on 60 Vbeta and 13 Jbeta primers. Assay used: immunoSEQ multiplex PCR; TCRdb lists only in-frame clones, some missing. The sample holds 95,000 to 110,000 clones, over 70% seen once. The CDR3 extends over 15 amino acids. Germline V gives CDR1 LNHDA, CDR2 SQIVND (reference sequence). Trimming removed 7 bases from V and 0 bases from J; junction bases left unmatched: 4. The material sequenced was PBMCs. The source of this sequence is a man in his fifties in good health and CMV-seropositive. The chain joins TRBV19 to TRBJ2-2; the match to TRBD2 covers 8 bases. CDR3 bases: TGTGCCAGTACCCCGGGAGGGCCGAACACCGGGGAGCTGTTTTTT. Protein: CASTPGGPNTGELFF.